This TCR beta chain is from a study of control samples from healthy donors and cancer patients. Sequencing used immunoSEQ multiplex PCR; TCRdb keeps in-frame clones, though not all of them. The sample lists tens of thousands of clones; about 90% were seen once. The CDR3 loop spans 14 amino acids. Trimming removed 5 bases at V and 5 bases at J, with 10 bases between. Per germline, CDR1 LNHNV and CDR2 YYDKDF (reference sequence). Sequencing was carried out using PBMCs. The gene calls are TRBV15 and TRBJ1-6; perhaps TRBD1 as D (6 bases). This clonotype was obtained from a man aged 45 to 65 with head and neck cancer. The DNA of the CDR3 is TGTGCCACCAGCTACGGACAGAATAATTCACCCCTCCACTTT. It codes for CATSYGQNNSPLHF.